Listed below are T cell receptor beta chains from one sample, sequenced in a study of blood T cell repertoires in COVID-19. Assay: immunoSEQ multiplex PCR; the TCRdb copy retains only in-frame clones and omits some. The sample records 250,000 or so clones, just under 90% being singletons. Material: peripheral blood. The receptors here all came from a man aged 25 to 45 with COVID-19, enrolled during active disease. The CDR3 runs from the conserved cysteine through the conserved F or W. Each record gives: clone size, D gene, J gene, V gene, CDR3 protein, CDR3 DNA. The D gene is left open where the match is weak. Only part of the rows carry a size: once, few, many, or a class if the clone is expanded.

>NA|NA|TRBJ1-3|TRBV28
CASSLGGMGNINTIYF
TGTGCCAGCAGTTTGGGGGGGATGGGGAATATAAACACCATATATTTT
>NA|NA|TRBJ2-7|TRBV6-4
CATPRDINEQYF
TGTGCCACCCCCCGGGACATCAACGAGCAGTACTTC
>NA|TRBD1|TRBJ1-6|TRBV11-2
CASSPRTGADSPLHF
TGTGCCAGCAGCCCCCGGACAGGGGCCGATTCACCCCTCCACTTT
>NA|TRBD1|TRBJ1-4|TRBV3-1/TRBV3-2
CASSHTGGADEKLFF
TGTGCCAGCAGCCACACAGGGGGCGCAGATGAAAAACTGTTTTTT
>NA|TRBD1|TRBJ1-2|TRBV6-4
CASGDPGTGVYGYTF
TGTGCCAGCGGAGACCCCGGGACAGGGGTCTATGGCTACACCTTC
>NA|NA|TRBJ2-2|TRBV14
CASSHGQTNTGELFF
TGTGCCAGCAGCCATGGACAGACAAACACCGGGGAGCTGTTTTTT
>NA|TRBD1|TRBJ1-1|TRBV19
CASSPWTGNTEAFF
TGTGCCAGTAGTCCCTGGACAGGGAACACTGAAGCTTTCTTT
>NA|TRBD1|TRBJ2-1|TRBV18
CASSPTGGNEQFF
TGTGCCAGCTCACCAACAGGGGGGAATGAGCAGTTCTTC
>NA|NA|TRBJ2-7|TRBV27
CASSLGRGLYEQYF
TGTGCCAGCAGTTTAGGACGGGGACTCTACGAGCAGTACTTC
>NA|NA|TRBJ1-4|TRBV2
CASSGGVRTNEKLFF
TGTGCCAGCAGTGGGGGGGTTCGGACTAATGAAAAACTGTTTTTT
>NA|NA|TRBJ2-3|TRBV7-3
CASSFGDTQYF
TGTGCCAGCAGCTTCGGAGATACGCAGTATTTT
>NA|NA|TRBJ1-2|TRBV18
CASSPPWGRSGYTF
TGTGCCAGCTCACCACCGTGGGGGCGGAGTGGCTACACCTTC
>NA|NA|TRBJ1-2|TRBV5-1
CASSLDRARTGYTF
TGCGCCAGCAGCTTGGACAGGGCTCGTACTGGCTACACCTTC
>NA|TRBD1|TRBJ1-1|TRBV19
CASRRRTGEGDTEAFF
TGTGCCAGTAGGAGAAGGACAGGGGAGGGTGACACTGAAGCTTTCTTT
>NA|NA|TRBJ2-2|TRBV24-1
CATSDAAYTGELFF
TGTGCCACCAGTGATGCGGCATACACCGGGGAGCTGTTTTTT
>NA|NA|TRBJ1-4|TRBV29-1
CSVEQEKLFF
TGCAGCGTTGAACAAGAAAAACTGTTTTTT
>NA|TRBD1|TRBJ1-1|TRBV27
CASSFAGTGDTEAFF
TGTGCCAGCAGTTTTGCCGGGACAGGGGACACTGAAGCTTTCTTT
>few|TRBD1|TRBJ1-1|TRBV6-5
CAGNRDRGFGEAFF
TGTGCCGGAAACCGGGACAGGGGTTTTGGTGAAGCTTTCTTT
>NA|TRBD1|TRBJ1-5|TRBV3-1/TRBV3-2
CASSHWDRGSNQPQHF
TGTGCCAGCAGCCACTGGGACAGGGGGAGCAATCAGCCCCAGCATTTT
>NA|NA|TRBJ1-2|TRBV3-1/TRBV3-2
CASSLRGRGYTF
TGTGCCAGCAGCCTCAGGGGTCGGGGCTACACCTTC
>NA|TRBD2|TRBJ2-1|TRBV24-1
CATSDPRAGGVNEQFF
TGTGCCACCAGTGATCCCCGAGCGGGAGGAGTAAATGAGCAGTTCTTC
>NA|NA|TRBJ1-1|TRBV12-5
CASGLGRVEAFF
TGTGCTAGTGGTTTGGGGAGAGTTGAAGCTTTCTTT